These 23 T cell receptor beta chains were sequenced from one sample in a study of control samples from healthy donors and cancer patients. Sequencing used immunoSEQ multiplex PCR; TCRdb keeps in-frame clones, though not all of them. The sample contains roughly 100,000 clones, 80% to 90% of which appear only once. The sequenced sample was blood. The receptor source for this set is a man between 25 and 39 years old in good health.

The chain couples TRBV7-6 to TRBJ1-6; TRBD1 matches at 9 bases. The J segment lost 7 bases and the V segment lost 5 bases, leaving 9 bases of the junction unmatched. In germline, CDR1 is SGHVS, CDR2 FNYEAQ. CDR3 length: 16 residues. In DNA, the CDR3 is TGTGCCAGCAGCCGGGACGTCGGGACAGGGAATTCACCCCTCCACTTT. It is translated as CASSRDVGTGNSPLHF.

This clone is a singleton in its sample. The rearrangement links TRBV27 to TRBJ1-3; possible D gene TRBD1, 5 bases. The CDR3 covers 14 residues. Germline-derived CDR1 and CDR2 are MNHEY and SMNVEV (reference sequence). Trimming left V 5 bases short and J 7 bases short, with 15 bases between. DNA of the CDR3: TGTGCCAGCAGTCCCTCGGGGCAGGTGAACACCATATATTTT. Its translation is CASSPSGQVNTIYF.

Comment on this clone: The junction differs from germline at one of its ends, possibly a read error. The chain combines TRBV6-5 with TRBJ1-4, with 10 bases lining up with TRBD1. This CDR3 comprises 14 residues. The V gene's germline CDR1 is MNHEY and CDR2 SVGAGI. As DNA, the CDR3 is TGTGCCGGCAGTTATGGGGACAGGGGTGAAAAACTGTTTTTT. Protein: CAGSYGDRGEKLFF.

The chain joins TRBV11-2 to TRBJ2-1; 15 bases agree with TRBD2. The V and J ends lost 5 bases and 5 bases, in that order; junction bases with no gene match: 4. CDR3 length equals 16 residues. Per the germline V gene, CDR1 is SGHAT and CDR2 is FQNNGV. CDR3 amino acids: CASSTGLAGGHNEQFF. DNA of the CDR3: TGTGCCAGCAGCACCGGACTAGCGGGAGGGCACAATGAGCAGTTCTTC.

The chain couples TRBV7-9 to TRBJ2-1; D perhaps matches TRBD1 (6 bases). The CDR3 is 14 residues long. Between the trimmed V and J ends, which lost 1 base and 5 bases, there was a span of 9 bases. Germline V gene sequence: CDR1 SEHNR, CDR2 FQNEAQ (reference sequence). CDR3 bases: TGTGCCAGCAGCTTAGGGACAGCCCACAATGAGCAGTTCTTC. Translation gives CASSLGTAHNEQFF. Drawing the rest from reference TRBV7-9 and TRBJ2-1, the complete variable domain is DTGVSQNPRHKITKRGQNVTFRCDPISEHNRLYWYRQTLGQGPEFLTYFQNEAQLEKSRLLSDRFSAERPKGSFSTLEIQRTEQGDSAMYLCASSLGTAHNEQFFGPGTRLTVL.

V is TRBV7-2 and J is TRBJ2-5; no clear D gene. This CDR3 spans 13 amino acids. Germline CDR1 SGHTA, CDR2 FQGNSA. Trimming removed 6 bases from V and 1 base from J, with 9 bases in between. The CDR3 loop is CASSSDTQETQYF. The CDR3, as DNA: TGTGCCAGCAGTTCAGATACCCAAGAGACCCAGTACTTC.

This clone has more than one count but fewer than ten. The chain couples TRBV27 to TRBJ1-6; 8 bases align to TRBD1. This CDR3 is 14 amino acids long. V dropped 3 bases and J dropped 7; count of bases not matched to a gene: 2. The V gene's germline CDR1 is MNHEY and CDR2 SMNVEV (reference sequence). The CDR3: CASSFRQGNSPLHF. The DNA of the CDR3 is TGTGCCAGCAGTTTTCGACAGGGGAATTCACCCCTCCACTTT.

The chain uses TRBV4-1 and TRBJ2-3; no clear D gene. V was clipped by 4 bases and J by 0 bases, with 8 bases between them. The CDR3 has 14 residues. Germline V lookup: CDR1 MGHRA, CDR2 YSYEKL. In nucleotides, the CDR3 is TGCGCCAGCAGCCGCGGTCCTAGCACAGATACGCAGTATTTT. Amino acid sequence: CASSRGPSTDTQYF.

This clone was detected only once. The chain is built from TRBV3-1 (or the pseudogene TRBV3-2) and TRBJ1-2, with 7 positions matching TRBD1. The V and J ends lost 4 bases and 3 bases, in that order; junction bases with no gene match: 8. CDR1 is LGHDT, CDR2 YNNKEL, per germline (reference sequence). CDR3 length: 15 residues. DNA for the CDR3: TGTGCCAGCAGCCGTTTTGACAGGGTTGACTATGGCTACACCTTC. Its translation: CASSRFDRVDYGYTF.

V is TRBV5-6 and J is TRBJ1-4; a possible D gene is TRBD1 (6 bases). Germline V gives CDR1 SGHDT, CDR2 YYEEEE. Trimming left V 3 bases short and J 2 bases short, with 8 bases between. This CDR3 has 14 amino acids. The CDR3 nucleotides read TGTGCCAGCAGCTACAGGGTTACTAATGAAAAACTGTTTTTT. It translates to CASSYRVTNEKLFF.

V usage is TRBV3-1 (or the pseudogene TRBV3-2) and J usage is TRBJ1-2; 7 bases are shared with TRBD1. The germline CDR1 and CDR2 sequences are LGHDT and YNNKEL (reference sequence). V shed 6 bases, J shed 4 bases, and the junction held 5 bases outside the gene matches. This CDR3 spans 13 amino acids. In DNA, the CDR3 is TGTGCCAGCAGTGACACAGGGGTCTATGGCTACACCTTC. This sequence encodes CASSDTGVYGYTF.

This clone was detected many times. V and J are TRBV21-1 and TRBJ1-2. TRBV21-1 is a pseudogene locus. The CDR3 length is 16 residues. This chain's CDR3 is CASSKAPGPHDAGYTF. The CDR3 coding sequence is TGTGCCAGCAGCAAAGCGCCCGGACCGCATGATGCTGGCTACACCTTC.

This clone was detected only a few times. V is TRBV10-3 and J is TRBJ2-7; tentatively, D is TRBD1 (7 bases). V lost 1 base and J lost 3, with 13 bases in between. The CDR3 is 15 residues long. Germline CDR1 reads ENHRY; CDR2 reads SYGVKD. The CDR3 reads CAISELRDSNYEQYF. For the CDR3, the DNA is TGTGCCATCAGTGAGTTGCGGGACAGTAACTACGAGCAGTACTTC.

The V gene is TRBV7-8, the J gene TRBJ2-1; D is undetermined. V was pared by 1 base and J by 8 bases, with 9 bases between. The CDR3 contains 13 residues. The germline V gene encodes CDR1 SGHVS and CDR2 FQNEAQ. The CDR3 DNA reads TGTGCCAGCAGCTTAGTAGTAGGATATGAGCAGTTCTTC. It codes for CASSLVVGYEQFF.

This clone has a single count. The rearrangement joins TRBV10-2 to TRBJ1-6; the D gene is possibly TRBD1 (6 bases). V lost 6 bases, J lost 7 bases, and 13 bases lay in between. Germline values: CDR1 WSHSY, CDR2 SAAADI. The CDR3 is 14 residues long. The chain's CDR3 is CASREQGGNSPLHF. The CDR3 region has the DNA TGCGCCAGCAGAGAACAGGGCGGGAATTCACCCCTCCACTTT.

The V and J genes are TRBV7-8 and TRBJ1-1; D is unresolved. The CDR3 is made up of 13 amino acids. V gave up 3 bases and J gave up 0 bases, with 5 bases separating them. The germline CDR1 and CDR2 sequences are SGHVS and FQNEAQ. Here the CDR3 reads CASSFSLNTEAFF. The CDR3 DNA sequence: TGTGCCAGCAGCTTCTCATTGAACACTGAAGCTTTCTTT.

J is TRBJ1-2 and V is TRBV10-3; 10 bases line up with TRBD1. Trimming at V came to 3 bases and at J to 2 bases, leaving 6 bases not matched to a gene. The V gene's germline CDR1 is ENHRY and CDR2 SYGVKD. This CDR3 spans 16 amino acids. This CDR3 is CAISDPTGGGNYGYTF. CDR3 bases: TGTGCCATCAGTGACCCGACAGGGGGCGGAAACTATGGCTACACCTTC.

The chain recombines TRBV7-2 with TRBJ2-1; 10 bases are shared with TRBD2. Germline V gives CDR1 SGHTA, CDR2 FQGNSA. CDR3 length: 15 residues. With 5 bases clipped from V and 9 bases from J, the junction kept 10 bases outside the gene matches. CDR3 in DNA: TGTGCCAGCAGCCCGAATCTAGCGGGAGTTCTTGAGCAGTTCTTC. Its protein is CASSPNLAGVLEQFF.

V and J are TRBV4-3 and TRBJ2-3; 11 positions agree with TRBD1. With V trimmed by 1 base and J by 4 bases, 4 bases remained unmatched. CDR1 and CDR2 (germline): LGHNA, YSLEER. The CDR3 sequence is 16 residues long. The CDR3 DNA reads TGCGCCAGCAGCCAAGCCCCGGGACAGGGGGCAGATACGCAGTATTTT. Translation: CASSQAPGQGADTQYF.

The rearrangement uses TRBV2 and TRBJ1-5, with TRBD1 identical over 7 bases. Trimming removed 6 bases from V and 0 bases from J; junction bases left unmatched: 5. The CDR3 spans 15 residues. From germline, CDR1 is SNHLY and CDR2 FYNNEI. CDR3 residues: CASRGTVYSNQPQHF. The DNA of the CDR3 is TGTGCCAGCAGGGGGACAGTATATAGCAATCAGCCCCAGCATTTT.

The V gene is TRBV6-2 or TRBV6-3, the J gene TRBJ2-7, with D possibly being TRBD1 (8 bases). Germline V gives CDR1 MNHEY, CDR2 SVGEGT. The V gene lost 5 bases and the J gene lost 2 bases, with 16 bases spanning the gap. The CDR3 sequence is 15 residues long. The CDR3 DNA reads as TGTGCCAGCAGTACCGCGGGGGACAGGACCTACGAGCAGTACTTC. As protein: CASSTAGDRTYEQYF.

The V call is TRBV7-9, the J call TRBJ1-3; no firm D call. The CDR3 has 14 amino acids. V was trimmed by 5 bases and J by 0 bases, leaving 8 bases between them. CDR1 and CDR2 (germline): SEHNR, FQNEAQ (reference sequence). The CDR3 DNA reads as TGTGCCAGCAGCCGCCGGGGCTCTGGAAACACCATATATTTT. This translates into CASSRRGSGNTIYF.

This clone was found once. The V call is TRBV11-2, the J call TRBJ2-7; a weak D match, TRBD1 (6 bases). This CDR3 spans 16 amino acids. Germline CDR1 SGHAT, CDR2 FQNNGV. The germline V and J ends were trimmed by 5 bases and 0 bases, with 17 bases remaining between them. The CDR3 bases are TGTGCCAGCAGCCTTGCCGGGACATTGAGCTCCTACGAGCAGTACTTC. This translates into CASSLAGTLSSYEQYF.